This T cell receptor (beta chain) comes out of a study of blood T cell repertoires in COVID-19. Study background: Material from acute and convalescent COVID-19 was sourced from the United States, Italy and Spain.

Profiled with immunoSEQ multiplex PCR; TCRdb holds only in-frame clones, not every one. In the table there are about 59,000 clones, about 72% of which are singletons. The CDR3 loop spans 15 amino acids. The germline V and J ends were trimmed by 3 bases and 6 bases, with 15 bases remaining between them. Germline lookup yields CDR1 KGHSH and CDR2 LQKENI. The source is a man older than 75 with acute or convalescent COVID-19. This chain joins TRBV18 and TRBJ1-5; possibly TRBD1 for D (6 bases). Material for sequencing was peripheral blood. Here the CDR3 DNA reads TGTGCCAGCTCACCGGAGCGGGGGGCCGGTCAGCCCCAGCATTTT. It codes for CASSPERGAGQPQHF.